The rows below give T cell receptor beta chains drawn from one sample of a study of Graves' ophthalmopathy and Graves' hyperthyroidism. TCRdb reprocessed the multiplex PCR reads via MiXCR and lists one record per CDR3 protein. The profile shows 740,000 or so distinct CDR3 sequences, around 40% of them singletons. Sequencing was performed on peripheral blood. These receptors came from an adult man with Graves' ophthalmopathy. CDR3s include the opening cysteine and the closing phenylalanine or tryptophan. D genes are given only for firm matches. Size values are once, few and many counts, or a class for expanded clones, and some rows have none.

TRBV9	.	TRBJ1-5	many	TGTGCCAGCAGCTTTGGGGGGTTCGGGCAGCCCCAGCATTTT	CASSFGGFGQPQHF
TRBV29-1	.	TRBJ2-5	.	TGCAGCGTTGGGAAGGGGATAGTGGAGACCCAGTACTTC	CSVGKGIVETQYF
TRBV5-5	.	TRBJ1-2	.	TGTGCCAGCAGCTTGGGGGGGATGGATGGCTACACCTTC	CASSLGGMDGYTF
TRBV7-9	.	TRBJ2-5	.	TGTGCCAGCAGCTTAATAGCCGGGGGAGAGGCCCAGTACTTC	CASSLIAGGEAQYF
TRBV2	.	TRBJ2-7	few	TGTGCCAGCAGTCCCCAAATGGGATGGGCCTACGAGCAGTACTTC	CASSPQMGWAYEQYF
TRBV10-3	.	TRBJ2-5	.	TGTGCCAGCAGCCCCTCCCAGGCGGAGACCCAGTACTTC	CASSPSQAETQYF
TRBV10-3	TRBD1	TRBJ1-2	.	TGTGCCATCATGGGACAGGGTGCCTATGGCTACACCTTC	CAIMGQGAYGYTF
TRBV20-1	TRBD1	TRBJ1-2	.	TGCAGTGCTCAAAACAGGGGTTTTGATGGCTACACCTTC	CSAQNRGFDGYTF
TRBV15	TRBD1	TRBJ1-2	few	TGTGCCAGCAGTTCACCCGGGACAGAGGACTATGGCTACACCTTC	CASSSPGTEDYGYTF
TRBV24-1	.	TRBJ2-5	many	TGTGCCACCAGTGATCGTGGTAGGCAGAGGGGTGAGACCCAGTACTTC	CATSDRGRQRGETQYF
TRBV29-1	TRBD1	TRBJ1-4	.	TGCAGCGTTGTTCCCGGGACAGGGGGTGAAAAACTGTTTTTT	CSVVPGTGGEKLFF
TRBV14	.	TRBJ2-5	few	TGTGCCAGCAGCTTGTGGGTAGGGGAACAGGGCCTAGAGACCCAGTACTTC	CASSLWVGEQGLETQYF
TRBV5-5	TRBD1	TRBJ1-5	.	TGTGCCAGCAGCCGACTCCCGGGACAGGCGACCCTTTATAGCAATCAGCCCCAGCATTTT	CASSRLPGQATLYSNQPQHF
TRBV29-1	TRBD1	TRBJ1-3	many	TGCAGCGTTGGACAGGGGCTCTCTGGAAACACCATATATTTT	CSVGQGLSGNTIYF
TRBV3-1	.	TRBJ2-7	.	TGTGCCAGCAGCCAAGGGGATAGGGTGAGGTACGAGCAGTACTTC	CASSQGDRVRYEQYF
TRBV7-8	.	TRBJ2-2	many	TGTGCCAGCAGCTTCCAGGGGTCGTACGGGGAGCTGTTTTTT	CASSFQGSYGELFF
TRBV20-1	.	TRBJ1-5	many	TGCAGTGCCTTGGACACGGACCAGCCCCAGCATTTT	CSALDTDQPQHF
TRBV10-3	.	TRBJ2-5	many	TGTGCCATCAGTGAGTCGATTGCCGGGTCGGAGACCCAGTACTTC	CAISESIAGSETQYF
TRBV29-1	TRBD1	TRBJ1-2	.	TGCAGCATCACGACAGGGGGCGAAGCTAACTATGGCTACACCTTC	CSITTGGEANYGYTF
TRBV25-1	TRBD1	TRBJ1-5	.	TGTGCCAGCAGCGCCTCGGGACAGGGTATTAATCAGCCCCAGCATTTT	CASSASGQGINQPQHF
TRBV20-1	TRBD1	TRBJ1-2	.	TGCAGGATTCCCCAGGGGGGAGTGGGCTATGGCTACACCTTC	CRIPQGGVGYGYTF
TRBV10-3	.	TRBJ1-4	.	TGTGCCACCAGGGATGGGGGTAATGAAAAACTGTTTTTT	CATRDGGNEKLFF
TRBV9	TRBD1	TRBJ2-7	many	TGTGCCAGCAGTCAAGGACAGGGGTTAGACTACGAGCAGTACTTC	CASSQGQGLDYEQYF
TRBV7-9	TRBD2	TRBJ2-2	few	TGTGCCAGCAGCCAAGGGCTAGCGGCCGGGGAGCTGTTTTTT	CASSQGLAAGELFF
TRBV5-1	TRBD2	TRBJ2-7	many	TGCGCCAGCAGCTGGACTAGTTCCCTCTACGAGCAGTACTTC	CASSWTSSLYEQYF
TRBV19	.	TRBJ2-6	.	TGTGCCAGTAGTATATCACAGGGTTATGGGGCCAACGTCCTGACTTTC	CASSISQGYGANVLTF
TRBV7-2	TRBD2	TRBJ2-5	.	TGTGCCAGCAGCTTGCGCACGGGACTAGCGTCTGGCCAAGAGACCCAGTACTTC	CASSLRTGLASGQETQYF
TRBV6-5	TRBD2	TRBJ2-5	.	TGTGCCAGCAGTGGGGGACTAGCGGGGGCAGAGACCCAGTACTTC	CASSGGLAGAETQYF
TRBV25-1	.	TRBJ2-5	.	TGTGCCAGCAGTTTATGGATGGGTGCCCAAGAGACCCAGTACTTC	CASSLWMGAQETQYF
TRBV5-4	TRBD2	TRBJ2-5	.	TGTGCCAGCAGCTTCCGACTAGCGGGGGGCCGGGAGACCCAGTACTTC	CASSFRLAGGRETQYF
TRBV10-3	TRBD2	TRBJ2-7	.	TGTGCCAGCAGACGAGCGGGGGGCTACGAGCAGTACTTC	CASRRAGGYEQYF
TRBV7-9	TRBD1	TRBJ1-2	many	TGTGCCAGCAGCTCGGGGACAGGTTGGAACTATGGCTACACCTTC	CASSSGTGWNYGYTF
TRBV25-1	.	TRBJ2-5	many	TGTGCCAGCACCGACAGGGAGACCCAGTACTTC	CASTDRETQYF
TRBV20-1	.	TRBJ1-3	.	TGCAGTGCCCGGGGCCCCTCTGGAAACACCATATATTTT	CSARGPSGNTIYF
TRBV24-1	.	TRBJ1-5	.	TGTGCCAGCAGCTCCCAAGGGTCGGCCAATCAGCCCCAGCATTTT	CASSSQGSANQPQHF
TRBV11-3	.	TRBJ2-7	many	TGTGCCAGCAGCTTGGGGCTGGGGCGCCGCGAGCAGTACTTC	CASSLGLGRREQYF
TRBV7-2	.	TRBJ1-6	.	TGTGCCAGCAGCCCGGGAACCCATATTTCACCCCTCCACTTT	CASSPGTHISPLHF
TRBV7-9	.	TRBJ2-7	few	TGTGCCAGCAGCTCACCCAATGACGAGCAGTACTTC	CASSSPNDEQYF
TRBV19	TRBD1	TRBJ2-5	.	TGTGCCAGTAGTCCGTCACAGGGGGCCCAAGAGACCCAGTACTTC	CASSPSQGAQETQYF
TRBV5-1	.	TRBJ1-5	few	TGTGCCAGCAGCTTGTCATCTCTGAACAGGGCTGATCAGCCCCAGCATTTT	CASSLSSLNRADQPQHF
TRBV7-2	.	TRBJ1-5	.	TGTGCCAGCAGTGCGGGACGCATAAGCAATCAGCCCCAGCATTTT	CASSAGRISNQPQHF
TRBV7-6	.	TRBJ2-5	.	TGTGCCAGCAGCTCCGCGGGTCTTGAGACCCAGTACTTC	CASSSAGLETQYF
TRBV4-1	.	TRBJ2-5	.	TGCGCCAGCAGCCAAGAGACCTTGGAGACCCAGTACTTC	CASSQETLETQYF
TRBV6-5	.	TRBJ1-4	.	TGTGCCAGCAGTGAGCTTTCGGAAAAACTGTTTTTT	CASSELSEKLFF
TRBV7-9	TRBD1	TRBJ2-2	.	TGCGCCAGCAGCAGACGACAGGGAACGAGCACCGGGGAGCTGTTTTTT	CASSRRQGTSTGELFF
TRBV7-9	.	TRBJ2-5	.	TGTGCCAGCAGCCAGGAACAAGAACTCCAAGAGACCCAGTACTTC	CASSQEQELQETQYF
TRBV11-2	TRBD1	TRBJ1-4	.	TGTGCCAGCAGCTTCGGACAGGGGCCCCAGTTTTTT	CASSFGQGPQFF
TRBV29-1	.	TRBJ1-4	.	TGCAGCGTCGATGGGGGGTCGGGTGAAAAACTGTTTTTT	CSVDGGSGEKLFF
TRBV20-1	.	TRBJ1-4	.	TGCAGTGCTCATGACAGACTATCAACTAATGAAAAACTGTTTTTT	CSAHDRLSTNEKLFF
TRBV2	.	TRBJ2-2	few	TGTGCCAGCAGTGTCAGGCCGTTCACCGGGGAGCTGTTTTTT	CASSVRPFTGELFF
TRBV7-9	TRBD1	TRBJ1-2	many	TGTGCCAGCAGCTTAGACACCGGGACAGTGGCCCCTAACTATGGCTACACCTTC	CASSLDTGTVAPNYGYTF
TRBV2	.	TRBJ2-7	few	TGTGCCAGCAATCCGTGGCGGAGCTCCTACGAGCAGTACTTC	CASNPWRSSYEQYF